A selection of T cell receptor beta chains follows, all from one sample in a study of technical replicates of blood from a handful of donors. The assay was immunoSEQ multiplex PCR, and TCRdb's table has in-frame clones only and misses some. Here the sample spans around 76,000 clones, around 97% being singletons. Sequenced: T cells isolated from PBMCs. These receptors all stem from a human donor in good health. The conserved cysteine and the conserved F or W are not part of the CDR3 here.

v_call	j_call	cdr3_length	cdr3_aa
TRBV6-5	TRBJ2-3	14	ASSYSAPGERYTQY
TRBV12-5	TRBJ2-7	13	ASGMGQGAFYEQY
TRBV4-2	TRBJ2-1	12	ASSPYTGGYEQF
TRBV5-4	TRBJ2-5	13	ASSPNRGNEETQY
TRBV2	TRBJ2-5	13	ASSDQPGLRETQY
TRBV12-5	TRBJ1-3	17	ASGLRPRVGQGCGNTIY
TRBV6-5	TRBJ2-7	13	ASRQGTGGSYEQY
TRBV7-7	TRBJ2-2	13	ASSFTGTQVGELF
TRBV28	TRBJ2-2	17	ASSFTIPGSWLRTGELF
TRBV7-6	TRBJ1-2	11	ASSFPGGYGYT
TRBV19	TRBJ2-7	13	ASSRGPAGFYEQY
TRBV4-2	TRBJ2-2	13	ASSVGAGITGELF
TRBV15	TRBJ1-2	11	ATSEDTNYGYT
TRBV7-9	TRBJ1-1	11	ASTHNRADEAF
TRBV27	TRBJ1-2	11	ASSFGQGYGYT
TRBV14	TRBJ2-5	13	ASSRSGQSKETQY
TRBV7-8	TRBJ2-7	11	ASSYGGRYEQY
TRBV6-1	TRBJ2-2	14	ASSEEVASSTGELF
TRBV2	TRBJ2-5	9	ASMGTGTQY
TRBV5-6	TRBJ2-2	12	ASSSLAGDGELF
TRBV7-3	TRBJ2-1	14	ASSLLVAGGRYEQF
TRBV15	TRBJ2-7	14	ATSTGSLGGIYEQY
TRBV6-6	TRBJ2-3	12	ASSQRDTTDTQY
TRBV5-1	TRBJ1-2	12	ASSLIPGKEGYT
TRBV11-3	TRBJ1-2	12	ASSLGDRVDGYT
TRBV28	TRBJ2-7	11	ASRRTAGYEQY
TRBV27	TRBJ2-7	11	ASSFSQSYEQY
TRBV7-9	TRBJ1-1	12	ASSSRQGETEAF
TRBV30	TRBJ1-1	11	AWSTGTNTEAF
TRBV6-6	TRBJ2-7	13	ASSYGTSAIYEQY
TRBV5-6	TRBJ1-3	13	ASSLGGGGGNTIY
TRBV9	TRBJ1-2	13	ASSVANGANYGYT
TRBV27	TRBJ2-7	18	ASRGGSGQADPRINYEQY
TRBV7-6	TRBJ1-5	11	ASSLDSYQPQH
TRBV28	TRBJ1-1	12	ASSLRQLGTEAF
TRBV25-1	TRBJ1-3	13	ASSEFGAAGNTIY
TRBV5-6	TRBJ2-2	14	ASSLLGRSGTGELF
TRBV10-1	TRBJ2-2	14	ASSEPVGPSTGELF
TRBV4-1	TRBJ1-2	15	ASSQDIGQLRGYGYT
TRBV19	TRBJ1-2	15	ASSITLRGTDFYGYT
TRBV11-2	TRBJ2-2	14	ASSLVVTGNTGELF
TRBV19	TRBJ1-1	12	ASKVGPQNTEAF
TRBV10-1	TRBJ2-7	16	ASSVWKPGGLSKYEQY
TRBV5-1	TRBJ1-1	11	ASSRQGDTEAF